The 32 T cell receptor beta chains presented below share a single source sample, sequenced in a study of shared clonotypes between healthy human individuals. Sequenced by immunoSEQ multiplex PCR; TCRdb stores in-frame clones only, minus some. The sample holds a few million clones, roughly 92% seen once. The sequencing input was naive CD4+ T cells from PBMCs. Subset specified: CD45RA+ positively selected. The receptors were sampled from a man aged 18 to 29 in good health. Some clones in this sample may be carry-over from other donors' samples.

Here the CDR3 reads CASTTTGTNEQFF. The CDR3 DNA reads as TGTGCCAGCACTACAACAGGGACCAATGAGCAGTTCTTC. The chain combines TRBV2 with TRBJ2-1; D possibly corresponds to TRBD1 (6 bases). The CDR3 is made up of 13 amino acids. Germline assignment: CDR1 SNHLY and CDR2 FYNNEI. V was trimmed by 7 bases and J by 6 bases, leaving 13 bases between them.

The V call is TRBV6-1, the J call TRBJ2-3, with 9 bases aligning to TRBD2. CDR3 length: 14 amino acids. J gave up 1 base and V 7 bases, and 3 bases lay outside the gene matches. Germline-derived CDR1 and CDR2 are MNHNS and SASEGT. CDR3 sequence (DNA): TGTGCCAGCAAAGCGGGAGGAGGCACAGATACGCAGTATTTT. Protein product: CASKAGGGTDTQYF.

V gene TRBV5-1 combines with J gene TRBJ2-1; D unresolved. This CDR3 contains 16 residues. Germline V gene sequence: CDR1 SGHRS, CDR2 YFSETQ. The V gene lost 6 bases and the J gene lost 6 bases, with 22 bases spanning the gap. The CDR3 loop is CASTVTSGFVGNEQFF. In DNA, the CDR3 is TGCGCCAGCACTGTTACTTCCGGGTTCGTAGGCAATGAGCAGTTCTTC.

The chain links TRBV9 to TRBJ2-7; 9 bases are shared with TRBD2. CDR3 size: 15 residues. V lost 8 bases, J lost 1 base, and 10 bases stayed unmatched. The germline V gene has CDR1 SGDLS and CDR2 YYNGEE. The CDR3 bases are TGTGCCAGTAGCCTAGCGGGAACTTTTTCCTACGAGCAGTACTTC. This gives the protein CASSLAGTFSYEQYF.

The V call is TRBV5-4, the J call TRBJ1-2; D is possibly TRBD1 (6 bases). Trimming removed 4 bases at V and 2 bases at J, with 18 bases between. Germline lookup yields CDR1 SGHNT and CDR2 YYREEE (reference sequence). CDR3 length equals 16 residues. The CDR3 bases are TGTGCCAGCAGCCCACCATGGCAGGGGATAAACTATGGCTACACCTTC. It codes for CASSPPWQGINYGYTF.

V is TRBV5-4 and J is TRBJ2-2; 7 bases align to TRBD2. The junction had 16 bases not matched to a gene; V was cut back by 4 bases and J by 4 bases. The CDR3 extends over 18 amino acids. CDR1 is SGHNT and CDR2 is YYREEE in the germline V gene (reference sequence). CDR3 sequence reads: CASSPGRSGTTVTGELFF. In DNA form, the CDR3 reads TGTGCCAGCAGCCCGGGTAGGTCCGGGACTACAGTCACCGGGGAGCTGTTTTTT.

The CDR3: CASSLGVSQSTDTQYF. The CDR3 DNA follows: TGTGCCAGCAGCTTAGGTGTGAGCCAAAGCACAGATACGCAGTATTTT. This chain uses TRBV11-2 with TRBJ2-3, with D uncertain. The CDR3 length is 16 residues. V lost 1 base, J lost 0 bases, and 11 bases lay in between. Germline V CDR1 and CDR2: SGHAT, FQNNGV.

A single count supports this clone. The rearrangement joins TRBV11-2 to TRBJ2-1; possible D gene TRBD2, 6 bases. Germline CDR1 SGHAT, CDR2 FQNNGV. The CDR3 length is 12 residues. The V end was cut by 6 bases, the J end by 7 bases, with 10 bases between. The CDR3: CASRIRGNEQFF. The CDR3 DNA reads TGTGCCAGCAGGATCCGGGGGAATGAGCAGTTCTTC.

The chain carries TRBV9 and TRBJ2-7; TRBD1 matches 8 bases. Germline-derived CDR1 and CDR2 are SGDLS and YYNGEE. The V segment lost 0 bases and the J segment 2 bases; nucleotides outside the gene matches: 7. CDR3 length equals 16 residues. This CDR3 is CASSVGPTGDAYEQYF. The CDR3 region has the DNA TGTGCCAGCAGCGTAGGACCGACAGGGGACGCCTACGAGCAGTACTTC.

Note on this clone: The sample contains more than one DNA sequence encoding this CDR3. The rearrangement uses TRBV9 and TRBJ2-6; D call uncertain. CDR1 SGDLS and CDR2 YYNGEE come from the germline V gene. The V and J ends lost 1 base and 0 bases respectively, with 5 bases between them. This CDR3 region has 15 residues. CDR3 amino acids: CASSVMSSGANVLTF. CDR3 DNA: TGTGCCAGCAGCGTAATGAGCTCTGGGGCCAACGTCCTGACTTTC.

The chain links TRBV27 to TRBJ1-1, with TRBD1 matching over 7 bases. The germline gives CDR1 MNHEY, CDR2 SMNVEV (reference sequence). The ends lost 6 bases at V and 11 bases at J; junction bases unmatched: 6. This CDR3 comprises 11 residues. CDR3 sequence (DNA): TGTGCCAGCAGAAGGGGGCAGTACGCTTTCTTT. As protein: CASRRGQYAFF.

DNA of the CDR3: TGCGCCAGCAGCTCGGGACAGTCACCTCCCAATCAAGAGACCCAGTACTTC. This encodes CASSSGQSPPNQETQYF. V is TRBV5-1 and J is TRBJ2-5, with 7 bases lining up with TRBD1. CDR1 is SGHRS and CDR2 is YFSETQ in the germline V gene. This CDR3 has 17 amino acids. Trimming removed 3 bases from V and 2 bases from J; junction bases left unmatched: 13.

About this clone itself: This sample includes further DNA sequences coding for the same CDR3. The gene calls are TRBV28 and TRBJ1-3, with D unclear. V lost 2 bases and J lost 7, with 3 bases in between. The germline V gene has CDR1 MDHEN and CDR2 SYDVKM. The CDR3 sequence is 11 residues long. Written as DNA, the CDR3 is TGTGCCAGCAGTTTAGAGAACACCATATATTTT. Residues: CASSLENTIYF.

DNA for the CDR3: TGTGCCAGCAGCTGGAGACAGGCAACTAATGAAAAACTGTTTTTT. Translated: CASSWRQATNEKLFF. V usage is TRBV7-2 and J usage is TRBJ1-4; TRBD1 might be the D (6 bases). The CDR3 has 15 amino acids. In germline, CDR1 is SGHTA, CDR2 FQGNSA. The V end lost 4 bases, the J end lost 0 bases, and 9 bases lay between the germline ends.

The rearrangement links TRBV14 to TRBJ1-6; TRBD1 matches at 7 bases. Germline values: CDR1 SGHDN, CDR2 FVKESK. The CDR3 has 13 residues. Trimming cost V 1 base and J 16 bases; bases outside gene matches: 7. This CDR3 reads CASSQGPGTVLHF. The DNA of the CDR3 is TGTGCCAGCAGCCAAGGGCCAGGGACAGTGCTCCACTTT.

Note on this clone: At the DNA level, this CDR3 is encoded by other sequences in the same sample as well. The rearrangement joins TRBV11-3 to TRBJ2-2; no definite D call. The CDR3 has 12 amino acids. Germline assignment: CDR1 SGHNT and CDR2 YENEEA. V was pared by 0 bases and J by 5 bases, with 1 base between. DNA for the CDR3: TGTGCCAGCAGCTTAGATACCGGGGAGCTGTTTTTT. Translation gives CASSLDTGELFF.

V and J are TRBV10-3 and TRBJ1-3; D uncertain. V was shortened by 7 bases and J by 1 base, with 11 bases between the two germline ends. From germline, CDR1 is ENHRY and CDR2 SYGVKD. This CDR3 region has 14 residues. The CDR3 coding sequence is TGTGCCATCAACGGGAACGGGTCTGGAAACACCATATATTTT. Protein product: CAINGNGSGNTIYF.

In regard to this clone: This same CDR3 is encoded by further DNA sequences in the sample. This chain connects TRBV19 to TRBJ2-1; the match to TRBD2 covers 11 bases. The germline CDR1 and CDR2 sequences are LNHDA and SQIVND (reference sequence). V dropped 2 bases and J dropped 9; count of bases not matched to a gene: 0. The CDR3 extends over 13 amino acids. In DNA form, the CDR3 reads TGTGCCAGTAGTATACTAGCGGGAGGTGAGCAGTTCTTC. Its translation is CASSILAGGEQFF.

The chain is built from TRBV27 and TRBJ1-2; unclear D gene. The CDR3 contains 13 residues. Trimming left V 5 bases short and J 5 bases short, with 12 bases between. The germline gives CDR1 MNHEY, CDR2 SMNVEV (reference sequence). Here the CDR3 DNA reads TGTGCCAGCAGTACGACGAGCCGGTATGGCTACACCTTC. It specifies CASSTTSRYGYTF.

CDR3 DNA sequence: TGCGCCAGCAGCCTTACAGGACTTAATGAAAAACTGTTTTTT. Translated, it gives CASSLTGLNEKLFF. The chain employs TRBV4-1 and TRBJ1-4, with D perhaps TRBD1 (5 bases). Per the germline V gene, CDR1 is MGHRA and CDR2 is YSYEKL. The CDR3 runs to 14 residues. V lost 4 bases and J lost 4, with 10 bases in between.

The chain uses TRBV2 and TRBJ2-2; 8 bases line up with TRBD2. The CDR3 has 15 residues. The germline gives CDR1 SNHLY, CDR2 FYNNEI. V lost 5 bases to trimming and J lost 4 bases; unmatched junction nucleotides: 6. The CDR3 DNA follows: TGTGCCAGCAGTCTACTAGCGGCATCCACCGGGGAGCTGTTTTTT. Protein sequence: CASSLLAASTGELFF.

This chain connects TRBV6-6 to TRBJ2-6, with a possible D match to TRBD1 (5 bases). Trimming took 6 bases from V and 2 from J, leaving 14 bases between them. CDR1 is MNHNY and CDR2 is SVGAGI in the germline V gene (reference sequence). The CDR3 has 16 residues. CDR3 residues: CASSLGAAPGANVLTF. The CDR3 nucleotides read TGTGCCAGCAGCCTAGGGGCAGCCCCTGGGGCCAACGTCCTGACTTTC.

This rearrangement joins TRBV28 to TRBJ1-2; D not certain. V was clipped by 0 bases and J by 5 bases, with 7 bases between them. CDR1 MDHEN and CDR2 SYDVKM come from the germline V gene. This CDR3 has 13 amino acids. The CDR3 sequence: CASSLWADYGYTF. In DNA form, the CDR3 reads TGTGCCAGCAGTTTATGGGCAGATTATGGCTACACCTTC.

The chain employs TRBV18 and TRBJ2-7; TRBD1 agrees at 9 bases. The CDR3 consists of 14 residues. After removal of 5 bases from V and 3 bases from J, the junction contained 5 bases not matched to a gene. Germline-derived CDR1 and CDR2 are KGHSH and LQKENI. Written as DNA, the CDR3 is TGTGCCAGCTCAATTTCGGGACAGGGCTACGAGCAGTACTTC. Translation gives CASSISGQGYEQYF.

This clone has a single count. This chain connects TRBV29-1 to TRBJ2-1; D tentatively fits TRBD1 or TRBD2 (6 bases each). CDR1 and CDR2 (germline): SQVTM, ANQGSEA. The V and J ends lost 5 bases and 9 bases respectively, with 11 bases between them. There are 11 residues in the CDR3. The CDR3 bases are TGCAGCGTTCGTGAGGGGGGTGAGCAGTTCTTC. This translates into CSVREGGEQFF.

The CDR3 DNA is TGTGCCAGCTCACCACAGGGGCAGGTATTCAATGAGCAGTTCTTC. It yields the protein CASSPQGQVFNEQFF. This chain links TRBV18 with TRBJ2-1; TRBD1 is a possible D gene (5 bases). There are 15 residues in the CDR3. Looked up from germline, CDR1 is KGHSH and CDR2 is LQKENI. The V end lost 1 base, the J end lost 6 bases, and 13 bases lay between the germline ends. Full variable domain (rest looked up from reference TRBV18 and TRBJ2-1): NAGVMQNPRHLVRRRGQEARLRCSPMKGHSHVYWYRQLPEEGLKFMVYLQKENIIDESGMPKERFSAEFPKEGPSILRIQQVVRGDSAAYFCASSPQGQVFNEQFFGPGTRLTVL.

The gene calls are TRBV6-5 and TRBJ2-3; 11 bases are a match to TRBD2. Germline V CDR1 and CDR2: MNHEY, SVGAGI. The V segment lost 2 bases and the J segment 7 bases; nucleotides outside the gene matches: 5. This CDR3 contains 15 residues. CDR3 sequence (DNA): TGTGCCAGCAGTTACAGTAGCGGGAGGGTTAATACGCAGTATTTT. It yields the protein CASSYSSGRVNTQYF.

The rearrangement links TRBV19 to TRBJ1-5; tentative D call: TRBD1 (5 bases). Germline V gene lookup returns CDR1 LNHDA and CDR2 SQIVND (reference sequence). The V gene lost 0 bases and the J gene lost 11 bases, with 20 bases spanning the gap. The length of the CDR3 is 16 residues. The CDR3 DNA is TGTGCCAGTAGTATAGACGGGACGGGAGTGGCCTGGTCCCAGCATTTT. It encodes CASSIDGTGVAWSQHF. Variable domain in full (rest from reference TRBV19 and TRBJ1-5): DGGITQSPKYLFRKEGQNVTLSCEQNLNHDAMYWYRQDPGQGLRLIYYSQIVNDFQKGDIAEGYSVSREKKESFPLTVTSAQKNPTAFYLCASSIDGTGVAWSQHFGDGTRLSIL.

The CDR3 spells CASSLRGVPGEKLFF. The CDR3 DNA follows: TGTGCCAGCAGTTTACGGGGGGTTCCCGGGGAAAAACTGTTTTTT. The genes are TRBV28 and TRBJ1-4; possibly TRBD1 for D (5 bases). In germline, CDR1 is MDHEN, CDR2 SYDVKM. V lost 2 bases, J lost 8 bases, and 15 bases lay in between. This CDR3 has 15 amino acids.

The chain carries TRBV18 and TRBJ2-7, with TRBD2 identical over 8 bases. V gave up 3 bases and J gave up 0 bases; unmatched junction bases: 1. Germline CDR1 reads KGHSH; CDR2 reads LQKENI. The CDR3 runs to 14 residues. In DNA, the CDR3 is TGTGCCAGCTCACCGAGCGGGAGCTCCTACGAGCAGTACTTC. Residues: CASSPSGSSYEQYF.

The rearrangement uses TRBV29-1 and TRBJ1-2, with D possibly being TRBD1 (6 bases). Germline CDR1 SQVTM, CDR2 ANQGSEA. The CDR3 consists of 14 residues. V lost 6 bases, J lost 5 bases, and 19 bases lay in between. The chain's CDR3 is CSVPKPGARYGYTF. CDR3 in DNA: TGCAGCGTACCAAAACCGGGGGCAAGGTATGGCTACACCTTC.

CDR3 bases: TGTGCCAGCAGTTTGTCCCAGGTCGATGAGCAGTTCTTC. Amino acids: CASSLSQVDEQFF. The J gene is TRBJ2-1, the V gene TRBV28; D is undetermined. Trimming removed 3 bases from V and 8 bases from J, with 11 bases in between. CDR1 is MDHEN, CDR2 SYDVKM, per germline. The CDR3 sequence is 13 residues long.